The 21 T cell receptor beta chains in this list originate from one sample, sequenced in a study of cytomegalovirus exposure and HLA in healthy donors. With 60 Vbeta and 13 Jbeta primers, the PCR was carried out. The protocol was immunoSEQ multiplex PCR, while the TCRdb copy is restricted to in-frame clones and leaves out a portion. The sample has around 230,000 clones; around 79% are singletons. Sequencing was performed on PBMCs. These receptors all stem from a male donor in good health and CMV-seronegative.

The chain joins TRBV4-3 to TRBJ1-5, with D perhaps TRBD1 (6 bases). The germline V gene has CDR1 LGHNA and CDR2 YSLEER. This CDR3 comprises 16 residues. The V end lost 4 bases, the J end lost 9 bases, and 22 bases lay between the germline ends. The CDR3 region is CASSLTRQALGGPQHF. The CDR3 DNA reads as TGCGCCAGCAGCCTCACACGGCAGGCCTTAGGGGGGCCCCAGCATTTT.

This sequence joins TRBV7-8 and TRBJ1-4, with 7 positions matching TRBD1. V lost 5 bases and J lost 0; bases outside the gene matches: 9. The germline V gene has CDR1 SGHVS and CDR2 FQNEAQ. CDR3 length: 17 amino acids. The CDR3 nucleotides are TGTGCCAGCAGCCCTAAGGGACAGACTGCAACTAATGAAAAACTGTTTTTT. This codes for CASSPKGQTATNEKLFF.

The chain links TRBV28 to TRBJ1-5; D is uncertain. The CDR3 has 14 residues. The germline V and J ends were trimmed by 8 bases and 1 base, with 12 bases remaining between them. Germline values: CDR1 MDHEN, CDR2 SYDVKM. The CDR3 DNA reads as TGTGCCAGCCTCGGCGGAGTGAGCAATCAGCCCCAGCATTTT. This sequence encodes CASLGGVSNQPQHF.

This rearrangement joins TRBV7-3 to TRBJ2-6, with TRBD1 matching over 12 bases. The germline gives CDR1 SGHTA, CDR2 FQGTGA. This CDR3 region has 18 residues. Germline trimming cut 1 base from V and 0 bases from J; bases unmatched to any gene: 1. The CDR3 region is CASSLRDRGLSGANVLTF. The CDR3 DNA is TGTGCCAGCAGCTTAAGGGACAGGGGGCTCTCTGGGGCCAACGTCCTGACTTTC.

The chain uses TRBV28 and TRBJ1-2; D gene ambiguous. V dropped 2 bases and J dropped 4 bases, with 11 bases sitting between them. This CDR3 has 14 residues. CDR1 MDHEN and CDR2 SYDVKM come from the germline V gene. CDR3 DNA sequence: TGTGCCAGCAGTTTAGGGCAGCAAATCTATGGCTACACCTTC. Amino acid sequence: CASSLGQQIYGYTF.

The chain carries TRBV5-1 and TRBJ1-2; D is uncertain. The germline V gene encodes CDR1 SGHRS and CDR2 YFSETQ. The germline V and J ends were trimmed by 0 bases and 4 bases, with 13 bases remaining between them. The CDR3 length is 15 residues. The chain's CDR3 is CASSLEAGKRYGYTF. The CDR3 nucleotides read TGCGCCAGCAGCTTGGAGGCAGGAAAACGCTATGGCTACACCTTC.

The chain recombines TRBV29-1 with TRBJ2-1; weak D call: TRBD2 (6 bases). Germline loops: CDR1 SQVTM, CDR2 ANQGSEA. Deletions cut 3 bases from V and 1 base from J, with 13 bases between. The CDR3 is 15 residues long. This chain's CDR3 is CSVEEGSISYNEQFF. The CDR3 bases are TGCAGCGTTGAGGAGGGGAGTATTTCCTACAATGAGCAGTTCTTC.

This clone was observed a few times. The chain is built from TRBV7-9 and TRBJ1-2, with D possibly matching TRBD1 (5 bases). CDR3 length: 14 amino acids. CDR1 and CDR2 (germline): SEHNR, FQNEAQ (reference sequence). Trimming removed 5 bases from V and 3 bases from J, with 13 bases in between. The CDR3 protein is CASSRRETDYGYTF. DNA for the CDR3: TGTGCCAGCAGCCGCAGGGAAACTGACTATGGCTACACCTTC. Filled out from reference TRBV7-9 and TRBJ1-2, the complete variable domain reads DTGVSQNPRHKITKRGQNVTFRCDPISEHNRLYWYRQTLGQGPEFLTYFQNEAQLEKSRLLSDRFSAERPKGSFSTLEIQRTEQGDSAMYLCASSRRETDYGYTFGSGTRLTVV.

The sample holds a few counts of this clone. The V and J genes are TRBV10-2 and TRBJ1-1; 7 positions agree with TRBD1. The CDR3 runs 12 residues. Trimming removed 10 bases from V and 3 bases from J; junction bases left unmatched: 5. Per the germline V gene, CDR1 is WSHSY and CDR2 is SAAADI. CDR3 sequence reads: CATMTGHTEAFF. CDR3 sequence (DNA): TGCGCCACCATGACAGGGCACACTGAAGCTTTCTTT.

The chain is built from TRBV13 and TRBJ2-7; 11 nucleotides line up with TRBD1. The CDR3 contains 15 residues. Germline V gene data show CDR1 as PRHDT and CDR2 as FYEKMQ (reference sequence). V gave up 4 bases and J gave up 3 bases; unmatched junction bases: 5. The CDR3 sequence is CASSSAGTGGYEQYF. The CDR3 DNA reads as TGTGCCAGCAGCTCGGCCGGGACAGGGGGCTACGAGCAGTACTTC.

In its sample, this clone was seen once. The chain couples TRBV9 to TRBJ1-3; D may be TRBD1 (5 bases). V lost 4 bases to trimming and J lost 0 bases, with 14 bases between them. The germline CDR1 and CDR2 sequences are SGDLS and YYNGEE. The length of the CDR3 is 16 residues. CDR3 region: CASSSLGGRSGNTIYF. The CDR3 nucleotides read TGTGCCAGCAGCTCCCTCGGGGGACGCTCTGGAAACACCATATATTTT.

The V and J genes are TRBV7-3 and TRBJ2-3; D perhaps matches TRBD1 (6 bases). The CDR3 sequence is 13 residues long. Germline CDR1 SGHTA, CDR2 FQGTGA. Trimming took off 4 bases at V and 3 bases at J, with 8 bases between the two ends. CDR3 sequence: CASSSTGTDTQYF. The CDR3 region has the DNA TGTGCCAGCAGCTCCACAGGGACAGATACGCAGTATTTT.

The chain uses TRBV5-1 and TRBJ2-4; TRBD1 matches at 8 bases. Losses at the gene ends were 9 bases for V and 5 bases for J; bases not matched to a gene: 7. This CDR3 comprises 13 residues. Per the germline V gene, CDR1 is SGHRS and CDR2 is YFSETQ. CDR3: CATRTGPENIQYF. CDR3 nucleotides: TGCGCCACTAGGACAGGGCCGGAAAACATTCAGTACTTC.

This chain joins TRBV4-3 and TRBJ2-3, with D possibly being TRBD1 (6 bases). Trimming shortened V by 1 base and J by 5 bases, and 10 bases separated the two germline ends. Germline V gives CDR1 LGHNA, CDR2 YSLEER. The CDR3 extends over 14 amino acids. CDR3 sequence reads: CASSQGPQGDTQYF. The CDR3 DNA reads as TGCGCCAGCAGCCAAGGGCCACAGGGAGATACGCAGTATTTT.

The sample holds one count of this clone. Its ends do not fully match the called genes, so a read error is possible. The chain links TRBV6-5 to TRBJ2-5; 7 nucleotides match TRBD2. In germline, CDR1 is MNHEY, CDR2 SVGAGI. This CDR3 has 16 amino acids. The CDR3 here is CASTYGPTGGQETQYF. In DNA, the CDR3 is TGTGCCAGCACTTACGGACCCACCGGGGGGCAAGAGACCCAGTACTTC.

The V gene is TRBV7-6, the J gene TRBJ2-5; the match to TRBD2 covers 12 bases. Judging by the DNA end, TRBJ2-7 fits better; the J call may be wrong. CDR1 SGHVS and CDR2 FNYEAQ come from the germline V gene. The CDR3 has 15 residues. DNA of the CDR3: TGTGCCAGCAGCGCCCTAGCGGGAGGGCCGGACGAGCAGTACTTC. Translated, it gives CASSALAGGPDEQYF.

The CDR3, as DNA: TGTGCCAGCAACTCGGCAGGGGGCTTCTACGAGCAGTACTTC. It specifies CASNSAGGFYEQYF. This chain uses TRBV25-1 with TRBJ2-7, with 8 positions matching TRBD1. The V and J ends lost 7 bases and 3 bases, in that order; junction bases with no gene match: 8. The germline V gene encodes CDR1 MGHDK and CDR2 SYGVNS. The CDR3 contains 14 residues.

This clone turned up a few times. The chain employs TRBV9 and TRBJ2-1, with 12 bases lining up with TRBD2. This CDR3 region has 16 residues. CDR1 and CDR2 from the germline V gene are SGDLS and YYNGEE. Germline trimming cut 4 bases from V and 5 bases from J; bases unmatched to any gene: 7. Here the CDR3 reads CASSPRLAGAHNEQFF. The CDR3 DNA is TGTGCCAGCAGCCCCCGACTAGCGGGAGCCCACAATGAGCAGTTCTTC. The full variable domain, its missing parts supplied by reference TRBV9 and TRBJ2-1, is DSGVTQTPKHLITATGQRVTLRCSPRSGDLSVYWYQQSLDQGLQFLIQYYNGEERAKGNILERFSAQQFPDLHSELNLSSLELGDSALYFCASSPRLAGAHNEQFFGPGTRLTVL.

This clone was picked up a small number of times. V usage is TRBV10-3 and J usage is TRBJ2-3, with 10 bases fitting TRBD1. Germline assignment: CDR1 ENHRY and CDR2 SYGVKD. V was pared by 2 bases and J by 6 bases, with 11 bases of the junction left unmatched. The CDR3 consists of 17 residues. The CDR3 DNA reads TGTGCCATCAGTGAGCCGATCGACAGGGGGCTGTGGGATACGCAGTATTTT. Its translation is CAISEPIDRGLWDTQYF.

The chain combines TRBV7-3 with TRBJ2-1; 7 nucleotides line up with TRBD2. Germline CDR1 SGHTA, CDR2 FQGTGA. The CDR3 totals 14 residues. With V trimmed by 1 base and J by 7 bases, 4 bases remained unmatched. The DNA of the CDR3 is TGTGCCAGCAGCTTAAATCGGGAGGTAAATGAGCAGTTCTTC. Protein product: CASSLNREVNEQFF.

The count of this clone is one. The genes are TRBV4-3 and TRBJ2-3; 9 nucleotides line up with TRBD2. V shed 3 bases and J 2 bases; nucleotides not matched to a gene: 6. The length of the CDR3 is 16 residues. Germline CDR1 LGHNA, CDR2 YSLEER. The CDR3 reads CASSHMTSGYTDTQYF. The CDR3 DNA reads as TGCGCCAGCAGCCATATGACTAGCGGATACACAGATACGCAGTATTTT.